This note documents a single T cell receptor beta chain sequence. Its target is not known. Other DNA sequences in this specimen translate into the identical CDR3. This CDR3 contains 15 residues. V gave up 5 bases and J gave up 2 bases; unmatched junction bases: 6. Germline V lookup: CDR1 MNHEY, CDR2 SVGAGI. TCRdb keeps only in-frame clones here, not all; method: immunoSEQ multiplex PCR. This sample carries about 2,500,000 clones, over 85% of them seen once, and the ten largest clones take more than 0.12%. This entry comes from a study of shared clonotypes between healthy human individuals. Study at large: Plates per donor: three CD4 naive, three CD4 memory, two CD8 naive, one CD8 memory. Study-wide results and limits: Investigators expected sequencing depth to affect clonotype sharing among donors.

The sample was naive CD4+ T cells sorted from blood. As to subset: CD45RA+ positively selected. This chain uses TRBV6-5 with TRBJ1-3; 7 bases agree with TRBD1. The sequence came from a man aged 18 to 29 in good health. CDR3 in DNA: TGTGCCAGCAGTCGACAGGGAGGAACTGGAAACACCATATATTTT. Its protein product is CASSRQGGTGNTIYF.